This T cell receptor beta chain came from a study of cytomegalovirus exposure and HLA in healthy donors. Primers included in the PCR were 60 Vbeta and 13 Jbeta primers. Original processing notes: Later work found 65 million to 85 million unique TCR beta chains, with some 11 million shared. This table comes from immunoSEQ multiplex PCR, and its TCRdb copy is limited to in-frame clones, with some not included. V, J and clone size are those of that table, while D and trimming were read from the DNA. The data contain some 220,000 clones, roughly 78% of them singletons. CDR3 size: 15 residues. Germline CDR1 MNHEY, CDR2 SVGAGI. V was cut by 1 base and J by 7 bases, with 16 bases left in between. General study findings and limits: Apart from CMV serostatus, no immune exposure information was available.

This clone occurred once. What it binds is not known. The receptor comes from a boy aged 5 to 17 in good health and CMV-seronegative. The chain carries TRBV6-5 and TRBJ1-2; possibly TRBD1 for D (5 bases). The specimen was PBMCs. CDR3 bases: TGTGCCAGCAGTTACTACCACCGGGACTATCGTGGCTACACCTTC. Translation: CASSYYHRDYRGYTF.